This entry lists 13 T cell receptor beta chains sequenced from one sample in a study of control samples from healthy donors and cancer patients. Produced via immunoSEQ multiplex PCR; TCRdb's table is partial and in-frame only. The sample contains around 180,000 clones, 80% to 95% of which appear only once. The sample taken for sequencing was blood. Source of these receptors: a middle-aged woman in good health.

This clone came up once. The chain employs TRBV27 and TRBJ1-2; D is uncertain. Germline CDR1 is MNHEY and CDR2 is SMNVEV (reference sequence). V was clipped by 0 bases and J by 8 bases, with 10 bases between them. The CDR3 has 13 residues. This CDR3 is CASSLSPQWGYTF. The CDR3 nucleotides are TGTGCCAGCAGTTTATCGCCCCAATGGGGCTACACCTTC.

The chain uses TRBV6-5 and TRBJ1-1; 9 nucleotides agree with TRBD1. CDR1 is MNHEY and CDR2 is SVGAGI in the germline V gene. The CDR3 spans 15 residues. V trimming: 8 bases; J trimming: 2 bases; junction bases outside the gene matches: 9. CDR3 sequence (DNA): TGTGCCAGCTCGAGGGGGACAGGGTCCAACACTGAAGCTTTCTTT. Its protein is CASSRGTGSNTEAFF.

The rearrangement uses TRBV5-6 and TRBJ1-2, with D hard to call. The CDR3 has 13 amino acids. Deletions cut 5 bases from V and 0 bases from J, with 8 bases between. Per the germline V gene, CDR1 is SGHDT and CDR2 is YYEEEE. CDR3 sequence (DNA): TGTGCCAGCAGTGTCGGCTCTAACTATGGCTACACCTTC. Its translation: CASSVGSNYGYTF.

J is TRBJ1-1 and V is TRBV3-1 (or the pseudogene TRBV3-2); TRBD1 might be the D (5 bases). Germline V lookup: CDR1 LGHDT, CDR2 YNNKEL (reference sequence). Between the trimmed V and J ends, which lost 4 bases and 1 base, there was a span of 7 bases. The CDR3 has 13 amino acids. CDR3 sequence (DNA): TGTGCCAGCAGCCGAGGACAGAACACTGAAGCTTTCTTT. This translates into CASSRGQNTEAFF.

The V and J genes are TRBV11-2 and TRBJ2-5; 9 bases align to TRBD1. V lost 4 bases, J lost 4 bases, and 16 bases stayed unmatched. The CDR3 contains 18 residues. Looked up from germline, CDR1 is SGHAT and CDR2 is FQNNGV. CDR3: CASSSTGGGTGNRETQYF. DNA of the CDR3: TGTGCCAGCAGCTCCACTGGGGGAGGGACAGGGAATCGAGAGACCCAGTACTTC. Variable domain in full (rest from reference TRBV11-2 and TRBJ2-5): EAGVAQSPRYKIIEKRQSVAFWCNPISGHATLYWYQQILGQGPKLLIQFQNNGVVDDSQLPKDRFSAERLKGVDSTLKIQPAKLEDSAVYLCASSSTGGGTGNRETQYFGPGTRLLVL.

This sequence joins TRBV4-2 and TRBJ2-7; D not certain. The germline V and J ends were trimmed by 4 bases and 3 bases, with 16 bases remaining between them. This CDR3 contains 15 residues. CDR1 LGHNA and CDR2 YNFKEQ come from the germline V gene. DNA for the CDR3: TGTGCCAGCAGCCGAGATTGGTCGAAGGGCTACGAGCAGTACTTC. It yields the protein CASSRDWSKGYEQYF.

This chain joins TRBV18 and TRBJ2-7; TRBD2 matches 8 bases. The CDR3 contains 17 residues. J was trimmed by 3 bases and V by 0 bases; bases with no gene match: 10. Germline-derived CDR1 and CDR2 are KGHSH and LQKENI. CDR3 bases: TGTGCCAGCTCACCACCGACGTCTTTAGCGGGGAGCTACGAGCAGTACTTC. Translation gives CASSPPTSLAGSYEQYF.

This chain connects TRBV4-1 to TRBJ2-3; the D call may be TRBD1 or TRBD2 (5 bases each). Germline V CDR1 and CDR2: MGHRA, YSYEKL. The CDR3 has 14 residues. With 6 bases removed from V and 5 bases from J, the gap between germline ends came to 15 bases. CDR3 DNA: TGCGCCAGCAGGGAGGTGGGGCCTGAAGATACGCAGTATTTT. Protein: CASREVGPEDTQYF.

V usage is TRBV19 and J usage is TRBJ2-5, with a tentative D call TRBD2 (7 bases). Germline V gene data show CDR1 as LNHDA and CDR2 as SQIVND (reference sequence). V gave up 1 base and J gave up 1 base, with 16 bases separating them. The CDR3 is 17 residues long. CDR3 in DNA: TGTGCCAGTAGTATAGGGTGGGGGGGCCCCACCCAAGAGACCCAGTACTTC. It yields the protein CASSIGWGGPTQETQYF.

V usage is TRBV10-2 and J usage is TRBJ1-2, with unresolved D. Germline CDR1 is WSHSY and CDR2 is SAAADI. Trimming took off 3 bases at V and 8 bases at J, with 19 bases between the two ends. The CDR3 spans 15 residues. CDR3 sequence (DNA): TGCGCCAGCAGTGACGCCCTAGGAGAATCGCTCGGCTACACCTTC. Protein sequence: CASSDALGESLGYTF.

The CDR3 region is CASSPGNQETQYF. The CDR3 nucleotides are TGTGCCAGCAGCCCCGGTAACCAAGAGACCCAGTACTTC. This chain connects TRBV9 to TRBJ2-5, with unresolved D. The CDR3 is 13 residues long. Germline V gene data show CDR1 as SGDLS and CDR2 as YYNGEE. Deletions cut 4 bases from V and 0 bases from J, with 7 bases between.

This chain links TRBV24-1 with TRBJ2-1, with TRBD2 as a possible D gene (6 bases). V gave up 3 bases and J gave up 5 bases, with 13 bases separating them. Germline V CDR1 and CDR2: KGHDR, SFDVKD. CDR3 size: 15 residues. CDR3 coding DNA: TGTGCCACCAGTGATCCCACCGGGGGAGACAATGAGCAGTTCTTC. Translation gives CATSDPTGGDNEQFF.

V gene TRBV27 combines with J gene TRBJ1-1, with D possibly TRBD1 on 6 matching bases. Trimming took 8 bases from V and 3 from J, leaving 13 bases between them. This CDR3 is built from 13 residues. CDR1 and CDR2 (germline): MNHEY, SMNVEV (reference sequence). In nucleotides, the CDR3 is TGTGCCAGCGGGGGCCAGAAAGACACTGAAGCTTTCTTT. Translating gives CASGGQKDTEAFF.